This paragraph covers one T cell receptor beta chain sequence. Its target is not known. With V trimmed by 6 bases and J by 4 bases, 12 bases remained unmatched. CDR1 and CDR2 from the germline V gene are MDHEN and SYDVKM. The CDR3 is made up of 17 amino acids. The source of the sample is a study of PD-L1 blockade in urothelial cancer. Time point indicated: pretreatment peripheral blood. In each PCR, synthetic TCR analog templates were spiked in. The table came from immunoSEQ multiplex PCR; TCRdb's copy has only in-frame clones and leaves some out. The data hold roughly 47,000 clones, with 79% observed a single time. Study-wide points: Survival was better when pretreatment blood TCR clonality fell below the median.

This TCR was sampled from a man aged 65-85 years with urothelial cancer. The sequences come from PBMCs, collected around atezolizumab (anti-PD-L1) treatment. The J gene is TRBJ2-2, the V gene TRBV28; TRBD1 aligns across 9 bases. The CDR3 loop reads CASRPTSGTGSTGELFF. CDR3 DNA: TGTGCCAGCAGACCTACCTCCGGGACAGGGTCCACCGGGGAGCTGTTTTTT.